What follows are 10 T cell receptor beta chains derived from one specimen sequenced in a study of vaccination and CD4 T cells after COVID-19. What these receptors recognize is not known. The treatment: approximately 9-day PBMC culture with coronavirus spike peptide pools or control peptides (ViraFEST assay). Sequencing of the DNA from cultured CD4+ T cells was carried out with the Oncomine TCR Beta short-read assay. Via MiXCR, TCRdb re-called the PCR reads, giving one row per CDR3 protein. The repertoire holds around 18,000 distinct CDR3 sequences, just over 70% seen once, with roughly 16% in the top ten. Sequencing was carried out using CD4+ T cells from blood, cultured in vitro. The origin of the receptors is a human donor who had recovered from COVID-19.

The V and J genes are TRBV18 and TRBJ2-5; tentatively, D is TRBD2 (6 bases). From germline, CDR1 is KGHSH and CDR2 LQKENI. Trimming left V 3 bases short and J 5 bases short, with 16 bases between. The CDR3 has 15 residues. The CDR3 DNA is TGTGCCAGCTCACCCGTACGGGGGACCGGGGAGACCCAGTACTTC. Protein: CASSPVRGTGETQYF.

The rearrangement links TRBV27 to TRBJ2-7, with 10 bases aligning to TRBD1. Germline V gene lookup returns CDR1 MNHEY and CDR2 SMNVEV (reference sequence). V dropped 10 bases and J dropped 6; count of bases not matched to a gene: 12. CDR3 length equals 14 residues. CDR3 DNA: TGTGCCATCAGGGAGACAGGGGGCTCGAGCGAGCAGTACTTC. Residues: CAIRETGGSSEQYF.

This sequence joins TRBV5-4 and TRBJ2-1; 9 bases are shared with TRBD2. The CDR3 is made up of 15 amino acids. V was clipped by 0 bases and J by 9 bases; unmatched bases: 7. CDR1 and CDR2 from the germline V gene are SGHNT and YYREEE (reference sequence). The CDR3 bases are TGTGCCAGCAGCTTGGGAGCGGGGGGCGCCACTGAGCAGTTCTTC. The encoded protein is CASSLGAGGATEQFF.

The V call is TRBV20-1, the J call TRBJ1-6; D might be TRBD1 (6 bases). Trimming pared 3 bases from V and 5 bases from J, leaving 17 bases between. Germline V lookup: CDR1 DFQATT, CDR2 SNEGSKA (reference sequence). This CDR3 comprises 16 residues. Written as DNA, the CDR3 is TGCAGTGCTAGTCGGGACAACTGGGCGAATAATTCACCCCTCCACTTT. The encoded protein is CSASRDNWANNSPLHF.

The chain couples TRBV5-4 to TRBJ2-5; the D is unclear. CDR1 is SGHNT and CDR2 is YYREEE in the germline V gene (reference sequence). V was pared by 2 bases and J by 5 bases, with 10 bases between. CDR3 length: 13 amino acids. The CDR3 nucleotides read TGTGCCAGCAGCTTAATCAGCGATGAGACCCAGTACTTC. Its protein is CASSLISDETQYF.

This chain links TRBV6-1 with TRBJ1-1; D perhaps matches TRBD1 (5 bases). This CDR3 region has 15 residues. The V and J ends lost 6 bases and 0 bases respectively, with 14 bases between them. In germline, CDR1 is MNHNS, CDR2 SASEGT. The CDR3 coding sequence is TGTGCCAGCAGCAACCGGGACCGATTGAACACTGAAGCTTTCTTT. Translating it yields CASSNRDRLNTEAFF.

The genes are TRBV7-2 and TRBJ1-1, with TRBD1 identical over 7 bases. The CDR3 totals 12 residues. The germline V gene has CDR1 SGHTA and CDR2 FQGNSA. The junction had 0 bases not matched to a gene; V was cut back by 4 bases and J by 4 bases. DNA of the CDR3: TGTGCCAGCAGCTGGGACAGCACTGAAGCTTTCTTT. Translated: CASSWDSTEAFF. Looking up the rest from reference TRBV7-2 and TRBJ1-1 gives the full variable domain: GAGVSQSPSNKVTEKGKDVELRCDPISGHTALYWYRQSLGQGLEFLIYFQGNSAPDKSGLPSDRFSAERTGGSVSTLTIQRTQQEDSAVYLCASSWDSTEAFFGQGTRLTVV.

The rearrangement uses TRBV30 and TRBJ2-5; unclear D gene. This CDR3 comprises 13 residues. The V end was cut by 0 bases, the J end by 5 bases, with 10 bases between. CDR1 is GTSNPN, CDR2 SVGIG, per germline (reference sequence). CDR3 sequence: CAWSVRGAETQYF. The DNA of the CDR3 is TGTGCCTGGAGTGTACGAGGTGCGGAGACCCAGTACTTC.

The chain is built from TRBV2 and TRBJ1-4, with 7 positions matching TRBD1. Trimming at V came to 7 bases and at J to 0 bases, leaving 8 bases not matched to a gene. The CDR3 extends over 16 amino acids. CDR1 is SNHLY, CDR2 FYNNEI, per germline. CDR3 DNA: TGTGCCAGCAAAAGACAGGGCCTAGCAACTAATGAAAAACTGTTTTTT. This sequence encodes CASKRQGLATNEKLFF.

This clonotype occurred once. The chain couples TRBV5-4 to TRBJ2-7; perhaps TRBD1 as D (6 bases). CDR1 is SGHNT, CDR2 YYREEE, per germline (reference sequence). This CDR3 spans 13 amino acids. Trimming took off 0 bases at V and 5 bases at J, with 9 bases between the two ends. CDR3 amino acids: CASSLGQVNEQYF. CDR3 in DNA: TGTGCCAGCAGCTTGGGACAGGTAAACGAGCAGTACTTC.